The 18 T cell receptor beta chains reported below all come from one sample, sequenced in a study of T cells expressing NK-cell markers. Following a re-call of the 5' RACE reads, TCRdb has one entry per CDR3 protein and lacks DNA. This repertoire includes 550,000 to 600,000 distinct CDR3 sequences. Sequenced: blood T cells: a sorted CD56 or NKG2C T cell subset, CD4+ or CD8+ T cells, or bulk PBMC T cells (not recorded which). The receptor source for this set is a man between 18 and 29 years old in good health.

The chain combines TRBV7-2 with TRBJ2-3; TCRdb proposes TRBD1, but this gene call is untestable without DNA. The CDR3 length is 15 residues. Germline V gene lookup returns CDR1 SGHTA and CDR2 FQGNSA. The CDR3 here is CASSFDRGQTDTQYF. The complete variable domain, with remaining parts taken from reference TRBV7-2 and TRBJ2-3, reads GAGVSQSPSNKVTEKGKDVELRCDPISGHTALYWYRQSLGQGLEFLIYFQGNSAPDKSGLPSDRFSAERTGGSVSTLTIQRTQQEDSAVYLCASSFDRGQTDTQYFGPGTRLTVL.

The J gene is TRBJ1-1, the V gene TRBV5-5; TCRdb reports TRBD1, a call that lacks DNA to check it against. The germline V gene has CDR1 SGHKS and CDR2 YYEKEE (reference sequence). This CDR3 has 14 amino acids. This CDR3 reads CASNPRDINTEAFF.

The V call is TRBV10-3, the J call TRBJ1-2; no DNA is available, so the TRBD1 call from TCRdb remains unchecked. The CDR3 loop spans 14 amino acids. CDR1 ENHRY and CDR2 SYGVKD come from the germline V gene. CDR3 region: CATWAGTGGYGYTF.

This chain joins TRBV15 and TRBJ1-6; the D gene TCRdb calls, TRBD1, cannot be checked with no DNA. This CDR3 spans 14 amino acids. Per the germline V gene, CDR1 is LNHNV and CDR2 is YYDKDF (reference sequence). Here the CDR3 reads CATSKTGYNSPLHF.

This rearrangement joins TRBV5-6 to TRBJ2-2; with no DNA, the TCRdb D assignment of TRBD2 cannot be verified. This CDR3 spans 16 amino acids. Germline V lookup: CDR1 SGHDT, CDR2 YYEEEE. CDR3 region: CASSLVLAGDTGELFF.

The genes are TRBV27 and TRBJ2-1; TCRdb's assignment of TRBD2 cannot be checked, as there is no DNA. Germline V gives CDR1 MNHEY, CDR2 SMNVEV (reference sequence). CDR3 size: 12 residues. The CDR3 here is CASTDYNGEQFF.

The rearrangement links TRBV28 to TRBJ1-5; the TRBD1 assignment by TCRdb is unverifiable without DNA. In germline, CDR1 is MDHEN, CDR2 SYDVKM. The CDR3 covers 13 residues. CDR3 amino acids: CASSDSSNQPQHF.

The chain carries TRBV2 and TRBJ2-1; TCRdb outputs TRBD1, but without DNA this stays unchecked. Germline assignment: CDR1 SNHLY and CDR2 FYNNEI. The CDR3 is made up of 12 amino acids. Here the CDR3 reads CASEGGRPEQFF.

The CDR3 sequence: CSARDWKGEVYNEQFF. This chain joins TRBV20-1 and TRBJ2-1; the TCRdb call, TRBD1, lacks DNA for checking. Germline-derived CDR1 and CDR2 are DFQATT and SNEGSKA (reference sequence). The CDR3 has 16 residues.

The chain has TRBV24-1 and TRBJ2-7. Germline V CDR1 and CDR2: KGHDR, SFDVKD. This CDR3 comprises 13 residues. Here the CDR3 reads CATSTAVTYEQYF.

This CDR3 is CASSITGSGYTF. The V and J genes are TRBV12-3 or TRBV12-4 and TRBJ1-2; TCRdb calls TRBD1, which cannot be checked without DNA. CDR3 size: 12 residues.

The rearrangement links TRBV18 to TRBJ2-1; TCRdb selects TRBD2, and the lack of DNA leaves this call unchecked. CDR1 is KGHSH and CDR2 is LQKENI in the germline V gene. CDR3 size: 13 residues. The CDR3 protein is CASSPRSEGDQFF.

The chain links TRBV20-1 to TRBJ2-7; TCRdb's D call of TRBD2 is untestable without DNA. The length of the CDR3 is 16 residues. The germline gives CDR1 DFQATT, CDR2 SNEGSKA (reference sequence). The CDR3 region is CSARDIRTSGVYEQYF.

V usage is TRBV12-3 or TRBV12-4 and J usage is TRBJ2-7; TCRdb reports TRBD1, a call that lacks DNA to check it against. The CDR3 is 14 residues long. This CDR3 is CASSLPGGADEQYF.

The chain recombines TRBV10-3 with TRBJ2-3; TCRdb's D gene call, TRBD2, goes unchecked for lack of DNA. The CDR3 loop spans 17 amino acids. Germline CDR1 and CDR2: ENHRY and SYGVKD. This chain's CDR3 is CAISESTSGRAVDTQYF.

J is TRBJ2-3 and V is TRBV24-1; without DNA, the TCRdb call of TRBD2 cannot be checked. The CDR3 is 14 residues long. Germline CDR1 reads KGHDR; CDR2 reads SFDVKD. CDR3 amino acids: CATSASGGTDTQYF.

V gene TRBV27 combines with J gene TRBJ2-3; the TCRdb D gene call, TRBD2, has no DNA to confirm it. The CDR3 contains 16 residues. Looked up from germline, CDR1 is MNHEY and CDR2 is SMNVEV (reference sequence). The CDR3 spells CASSLSASGLTDTQYF.

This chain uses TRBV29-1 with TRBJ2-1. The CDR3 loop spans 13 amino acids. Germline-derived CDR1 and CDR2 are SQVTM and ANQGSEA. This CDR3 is CSVEPIGKNEQFF.